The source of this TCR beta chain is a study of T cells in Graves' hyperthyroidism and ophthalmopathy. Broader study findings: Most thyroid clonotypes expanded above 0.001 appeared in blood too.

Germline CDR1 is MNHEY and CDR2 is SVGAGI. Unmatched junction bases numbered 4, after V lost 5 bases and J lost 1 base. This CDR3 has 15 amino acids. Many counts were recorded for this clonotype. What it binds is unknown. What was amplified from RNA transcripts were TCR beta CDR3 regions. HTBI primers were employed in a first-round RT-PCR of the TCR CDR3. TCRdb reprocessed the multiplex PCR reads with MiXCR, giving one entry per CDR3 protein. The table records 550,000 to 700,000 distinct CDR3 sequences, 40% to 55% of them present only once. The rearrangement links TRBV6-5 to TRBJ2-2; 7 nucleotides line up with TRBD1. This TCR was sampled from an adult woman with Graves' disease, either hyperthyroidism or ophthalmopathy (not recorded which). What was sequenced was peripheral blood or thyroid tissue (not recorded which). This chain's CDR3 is CASSPGTENTGELFF. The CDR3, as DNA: TGTGCCAGCAGTCCCGGGACAGAGAACACCGGGGAGCTGTTTTTT.